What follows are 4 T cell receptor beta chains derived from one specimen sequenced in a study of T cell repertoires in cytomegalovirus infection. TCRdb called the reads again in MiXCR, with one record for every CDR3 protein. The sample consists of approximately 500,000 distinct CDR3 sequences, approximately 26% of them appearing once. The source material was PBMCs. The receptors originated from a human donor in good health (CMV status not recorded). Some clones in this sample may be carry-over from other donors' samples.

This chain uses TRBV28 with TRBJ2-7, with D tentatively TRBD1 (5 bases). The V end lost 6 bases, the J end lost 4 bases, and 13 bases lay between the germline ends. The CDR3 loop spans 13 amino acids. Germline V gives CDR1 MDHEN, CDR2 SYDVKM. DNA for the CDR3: TGTGCCAGCAGCCCCCCAGGGAAATACGAGCAGTACTTC. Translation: CASSPPGKYEQYF.

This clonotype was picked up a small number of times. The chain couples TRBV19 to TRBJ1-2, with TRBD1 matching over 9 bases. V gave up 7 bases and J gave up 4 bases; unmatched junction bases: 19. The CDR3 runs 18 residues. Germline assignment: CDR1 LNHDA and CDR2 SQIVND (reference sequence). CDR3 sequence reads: CASTPGQGNYLGRYGYTF. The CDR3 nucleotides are TGTGCCAGTACCCCGGGACAGGGCAATTACCTCGGACGCTATGGCTACACCTTC.

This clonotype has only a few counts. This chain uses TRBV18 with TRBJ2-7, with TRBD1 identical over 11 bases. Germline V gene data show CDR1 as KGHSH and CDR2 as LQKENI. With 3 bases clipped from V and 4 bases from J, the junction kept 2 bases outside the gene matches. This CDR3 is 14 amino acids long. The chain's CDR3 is CASSPDRGRYEQYF. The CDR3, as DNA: TGTGCCAGCTCACCGGACAGGGGGCGGTACGAGCAGTACTTC.

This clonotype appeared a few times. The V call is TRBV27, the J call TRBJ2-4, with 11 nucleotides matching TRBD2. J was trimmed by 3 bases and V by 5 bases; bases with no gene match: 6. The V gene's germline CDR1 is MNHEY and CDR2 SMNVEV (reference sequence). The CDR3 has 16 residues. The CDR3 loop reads CASSRGTSGNKNIQYF. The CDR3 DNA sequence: TGTGCCAGCAGTCGAGGGACTAGCGGAAACAAAAACATTCAGTACTTC.